The subject of this entry is one TCR beta chain. Its antigen remains unidentified. The sample originates from a study of cytomegalovirus exposure and HLA in healthy donors. Study-wide results and limits: Rates of TCR association differed by HLA locus in a later analysis, with DRB1 highest and HLA-C lowest. In a later analysis, 16,951 TCR beta sequences were associated with HLA alleles at 0.05 false discovery rate.

A multiplex PCR was run with 60 Vbeta primers and 13 Jbeta primers. Data came from immunoSEQ multiplex PCR; TCRdb stores just in-frame clones and leaves some out. This sample's clone table lists around 65,000 clones. CDR3 size: 18 residues. V was trimmed by 5 bases and J by 2 bases, leaving 22 bases between them. CDR1 is PRHDT, CDR2 FYEKMQ, per germline (reference sequence). The sequence derives from a man younger than 45 in good health and CMV-seropositive. Sequenced sample: PBMCs. This chain links TRBV13 with TRBJ1-3, with TRBD1 as a possible D gene (6 bases). The CDR3 DNA reads TGTGCCAGCAGCCCAGGAACCAGGGGTTCAAGGACTGGAAACACCATATATTTT. Its translation is CASSPGTRGSRTGNTIYF.